These T cell receptor beta chains were read from a single sample in a study of vaccination effects on CD4 cells after COVID-19. Clones were read by immunoSEQ multiplex PCR, and TCRdb kept only the in-frame ones, dropping some. The repertoire has some 30,000 clones, approximately 70% of them found once; the top ten carry around 15%. Antigen specificity for these receptors is unknown. The specimen was CD4+ T cells from PBMCs cultured with HCoV-229E spike peptides, collected after COVID-19 vaccination. The receptors were sampled from a human donor who received a COVID-19 vaccine. The CDR3 runs from the conserved cysteine through the conserved F or W. D genes are given only for firm matches. Only part of the rows carry a size: once, few, many, or a class if the clone is expanded.

J gene | V gene | D gene | clone size | CDR3 length | CDR3 DNA | CDR3 protein
TRBJ2-5 | TRBV6-6 | - | - | 15 | TGTGCCAGCACCTACGGCGGGCGCAGCATGGAGACCCAGTACTTC | CASTYGGRSMETQYF
TRBJ2-7 | TRBV18 | - | few | 12 | TGTGCCAGCTCACCTTCAGCTGACGAGCAGTACTTC | CASSPSADEQYF
TRBJ1-1 | TRBV5-1 | - | few | 13 | TGCGCCAGCAGCTTTGGTCCTGTCACTGAAGCTTTCTTT | CASSFGPVTEAFF
TRBJ2-1 | TRBV5-1 | TRBD2 | - | 14 | TGCGCCAGCAGCTTCGGCGGGGGGGGTAATGAGCAGTTCTTC | CASSFGGGGNEQFF
TRBJ2-5 | TRBV5-5 | - | - | 14 | TGTGCCAGCAGCTTGGAGGGCAGAGAAGAGACCCAGTACTTC | CASSLEGREETQYF
TRBJ2-3 | TRBV2 | TRBD1 | once | 15 | TGTGCCAGCAGTGAAGAGGACAGGGTCGCAGATACGCAGTATTTT | CASSEEDRVADTQYF
TRBJ2-2 | TRBV19 | - | few | 15 | TGTGCCAGTAGTATAGCGCCTAGCAACACCGGGGAGCTGTTTTTT | CASSIAPSNTGELFF
TRBJ2-7 | TRBV7-8 | TRBD1 | - | 15 | TGTGCCAGCAGGCCTGGGCGTGACAGGGCCAGCGAGCAGTACTTC | CASRPGRDRASEQYF
TRBJ2-4 | TRBV29-1 | TRBD1 | - | 14 | TGCAGCGTTGGAAGACAGGGGGCCAAAAACATTCAGTACTTC | CSVGRQGAKNIQYF
TRBJ1-3 | TRBV6-2/TRBV6-3 | - | - | 15 | TGTGCCAGCAGTTCAAAAACAGGGACTGGAAACACCATATATTTT | CASSSKTGTGNTIYF
TRBJ2-1 | TRBV2 | - | - | 11 | TGTGCCAGCAACTACTTTAATGAGCAGTTCTTC | CASNYFNEQFF
TRBJ1-1 | TRBV7-9 | - | - | 13 | TGTGCCAGCAGCCGAGATCTTAACACTGAAGCTTTCTTT | CASSRDLNTEAFF